The 30 T cell receptor beta chains below were found in one sample sequenced in a study of type 1 regulatory T cells. TCRdb analysed the reads with MiXCR anew, one entry per CDR3 protein. This table holds several thousand distinct CDR3 sequences, approximately 24% found once. Study-wide results and limits: Tr1 cells had a more restricted TCR repertoire than non-Tr1 cells.

These TCRs' antigens remain unknown. The sequencing sample was made of cultured type 1 regulatory T (Tr1) cells, either the whole culture or a sorted fraction (not recorded which). Receptors were obtained from a human donor in good health.

In its sample, this clonotype ranks as medium-sized. The chain carries TRBV12-3 or TRBV12-4 and TRBJ2-5; 12 nucleotides match TRBD1. V was pared by 6 bases and J by 7 bases, with 9 bases of the junction left unmatched. CDR3 length: 15 amino acids. This CDR3 reads CASSLGTGGDRTQYF. The DNA for the CDR3 is TGTGCCAGCAGCCTGGGGACAGGGGGCGATCGGACCCAGTACTTC.

In the case of this clonotype: At one end the junction does not follow the germline gene, possibly because of a read error. The chain is built from TRBV10-3 and TRBJ2-3, with TRBD1 matching 7 bases. The CDR3 totals 13 residues. In germline, CDR1 is ENHRY, CDR2 SYGVKD. As DNA, the CDR3 is TGTGCCATCAGCCTTACAGGGACAGAAACGCAGTATTTT. This sequence encodes CAISLTGTETQYF.

The chain carries TRBV19 and TRBJ1-2; D might be TRBD1 (6 bases). The V end lost 7 bases, the J end lost 7 bases, and 16 bases lay between the germline ends. Germline V gene lookup returns CDR1 LNHDA and CDR2 SQIVND (reference sequence). The CDR3 consists of 13 residues. CDR3 protein: CASNPGQLRGYTF. The CDR3 bases are TGTGCCAGTAACCCCGGACAGTTACGTGGCTACACCTTC.

Of note for this clonotype: A read error may be the cause here, since a much bigger clone is one base away. V usage is TRBV19 and J usage is TRBJ2-5, with D perhaps matching TRBD1 (6 bases). Germline-derived CDR1 and CDR2 are LNHDA and SQIVND (reference sequence). The CDR3 length is 14 residues. V lost 4 bases to trimming and J lost 5 bases, with 14 bases between them. The CDR3: CASSNPQGLETQYF. CDR3 DNA: TGTGCCAGTAGTAACCCACAGGGTCTGGAGACCCAGTACTTC.

This clonotype appeared many times. The chain links TRBV20-1 to TRBJ2-5; 7 positions agree with TRBD1. The CDR3 extends over 14 amino acids. Per germline, CDR1 DFQATT and CDR2 SNEGSKA (reference sequence). V lost 2 bases and J lost 4; bases outside the gene matches: 7. CDR3 sequence reads: CSARKSTGVETQYF. CDR3 in DNA: TGCAGTGCTAGAAAATCAACAGGGGTAGAGACCCAGTACTTC.

By share, this clonotype ranks as medium-sized (0.01 to 0.1%). V usage is TRBV28 and J usage is TRBJ1-5; TRBD1 aligns across 7 bases. Germline CDR1 MDHEN, CDR2 SYDVKM. With 5 bases clipped from V and 7 bases from J, the junction kept 8 bases outside the gene matches. The CDR3 has 14 residues. CDR3 nucleotides: TGTGCCAGCAGTACCCCAGGACAGGCCCAGCCCCAGCATTTT. It specifies CASSTPGQAQPQHF.

This clonotype is labeled medium-sized. The rearrangement links TRBV2 to TRBJ1-4, with a possible D match to TRBD1 (5 bases). The germline V gene has CDR1 SNHLY and CDR2 FYNNEI. The CDR3 extends over 14 amino acids. Trimming removed 5 bases from V and 7 bases from J, with 14 bases in between. The CDR3 here is CASSRGLAGEKLFF. The CDR3 coding sequence is TGTGCCAGCAGTAGGGGACTGGCGGGTGAAAAACTGTTTTTT.

The table lists this clonotype with a few counts. The J gene is TRBJ1-5, the V gene TRBV6-1; possible D gene TRBD1, 6 bases. The germline V and J ends were trimmed by 4 bases and 4 bases, with 17 bases remaining between them. The V gene's germline CDR1 is MNHNS and CDR2 SASEGT. There are 16 residues in the CDR3. CDR3 in amino acids: CASSVGDRPSNQPQHF. The CDR3 DNA reads as TGTGCCAGCAGTGTTGGAGACAGGCCCTCGAATCAGCCCCAGCATTTT.

In the case of this clonotype: A much larger clone sits a single nucleotide away, making a read error possible. This chain joins TRBV6-6 and TRBJ2-3, with 8 bases identical to TRBD2. CDR3 size: 14 residues. Per germline, CDR1 MNHNY and CDR2 SVGAGI (reference sequence). With V trimmed by 11 bases and J by 5 bases, 12 bases remained unmatched. CDR3 region: CAGYRGGRGDTQYF. The CDR3 nucleotides are TGTGCCGGGTATCGGGGGGGCCGAGGAGATACGCAGTATTTT.

This clonotype showed up just a few times. The chain recombines TRBV20-1 with TRBJ1-2; the D is unclear. The CDR3 contains 12 residues. Germline CDR1 is DFQATT and CDR2 is SNEGSKA (reference sequence). V was clipped by 6 bases and J by 4 bases, with 12 bases between them. This CDR3 is CSAGRVGYGYTF. CDR3 sequence (DNA): TGCAGTGCCGGACGGGTCGGCTATGGCTACACCTTC.

This clonotype showed up many times. The genes are TRBV5-6 and TRBJ1-3; 8 bases fit TRBD1. The CDR3 has 16 amino acids. Germline CDR1 and CDR2: SGHDT and YYEEEE. J lost 2 bases, V lost 4 bases, and 8 bases had no gene match. CDR3 coding DNA: TGTGCCAGCAGCATCCGGACAGGGACTACTGGAAACACCATATATTTT. Translation: CASSIRTGTTGNTIYF. Supplemented by reference TRBV5-6 and TRBJ1-3, the full variable domain reads DAGVTQSPTHLIKTRGQQVTLRCSPKSGHDTVSWYQQALGQGPQFIFQYYEEEERQRGNFPDRFSGHQFPNYSSELNVNALLLGDSALYLCASSIRTGTTGNTIYFGEGSWLTVV.

This chain joins TRBV20-1 and TRBJ2-1; 10 nucleotides match TRBD2. This CDR3 is built from 14 residues. Looked up from germline, CDR1 is DFQATT and CDR2 is SNEGSKA (reference sequence). Trimming removed 2 bases from V and 7 bases from J; junction bases left unmatched: 5. CDR3 in amino acids: CSARTGLAKNEQFF. CDR3 bases: TGCAGTGCTAGAACGGGACTAGCGAAGAATGAGCAGTTCTTC.

A few counts support this clonotype. The chain employs TRBV6-6 and TRBJ1-4, with D perhaps matching TRBD1 (6 bases). The V and J ends lost 5 bases and 8 bases respectively, with 15 bases between them. Germline V CDR1 and CDR2: MNHNY, SVGAGI (reference sequence). The CDR3 length is 14 residues. CDR3: CASSHGQTREKLFF. Here the CDR3 DNA reads TGTGCCAGCAGTCATGGACAGACAAGGGAAAAACTGTTTTTT.

Worth noting for this clonotype: A much more abundant neighbour one base away suggests this may be a read error. CDR3 coding DNA: TGTGCCAGCAGCTTAAGAAGCGGGGGGGGTCAAGAGACCCAGTACTTC. Protein: CASSLRSGGGQETQYF. The chain is built from TRBV7-2 and TRBJ2-5; TRBD2 aligns across 10 bases. V lost 2 bases to trimming and J lost 2 bases; unmatched junction nucleotides: 5. The CDR3 spans 16 residues. Looked up from germline, CDR1 is SGHTA and CDR2 is FQGNSA.

The chain joins TRBV18 to TRBJ2-7, with D possibly matching TRBD1 (6 bases). CDR1 and CDR2 from the germline V gene are KGHSH and LQKENI. Trimming shortened V by 2 bases and J by 2 bases, and 10 bases separated the two germline ends. The CDR3 totals 14 residues. For the CDR3, the DNA is TGTGCCAGCTCACCAGACAGGCGAACCTACGAGCAGTACTTC. The encoded protein is CASSPDRRTYEQYF.

The chain links TRBV12-3 or TRBV12-4 to TRBJ1-5, with 9 bases that match TRBD1. The J segment lost 16 bases and the V segment lost 3 bases, leaving 10 bases of the junction unmatched. This CDR3 spans 13 amino acids. CDR3 loop: CASSLTRDREVHF. DNA of the CDR3: TGTGCCAGCAGTTTGACCCGGGACAGGGAGGTACATTTT.

Only a few counts were recorded for this clonotype. V usage is TRBV12-3 or TRBV12-4 and J usage is TRBJ2-3; D perhaps matches TRBD1 (6 bases). Trimming removed 5 bases at V and 0 bases at J, with 12 bases between. CDR3 length: 15 amino acids. The CDR3 protein is CASSNTGLSTDTQYF. CDR3 sequence (DNA): TGTGCCAGCAGTAACACAGGGCTAAGCACAGATACGCAGTATTTT.

The chain carries TRBV5-4 and TRBJ2-5; 8 bases fit TRBD2. V trimming: 2 bases; J trimming: 2 bases; junction bases outside the gene matches: 8. The CDR3 extends over 16 amino acids. From germline, CDR1 is SGHNT and CDR2 YYREEE (reference sequence). CDR3 in amino acids: CASSFYPTSGQETQYF. In DNA form, the CDR3 reads TGTGCCAGCAGCTTCTACCCTACTAGCGGTCAAGAGACCCAGTACTTC.

This clonotype was counted a few times. The rearrangement links TRBV19 to TRBJ2-5; D may be TRBD2 (6 bases). CDR1 is LNHDA and CDR2 is SQIVND in the germline V gene (reference sequence). CDR3 length equals 13 residues. V was cut by 6 bases and J by 5 bases, with 13 bases left in between. This chain's CDR3 is CASRGRPGETQYF. DNA of the CDR3: TGTGCCAGTAGAGGGAGGCCCGGGGAGACCCAGTACTTC. Full variable domain (outside the CDR3, taken from reference TRBV19 and TRBJ2-5): DGGITQSPKYLFRKEGQNVTLSCEQNLNHDAMYWYRQDPGQGLRLIYYSQIVNDFQKGDIAEGYSVSREKKESFPLTVTSAQKNPTAFYLCASRGRPGETQYFGPGTRLLVL.

The rearrangement uses TRBV5-4 and TRBJ2-1, with D tentatively TRBD1 or TRBD2 (6 bases each). This CDR3 comprises 16 residues. Germline-derived CDR1 and CDR2 are SGHNT and YYREEE (reference sequence). V was trimmed by 3 bases and J by 3 bases, leaving 16 bases between them. The CDR3 sequence is CASSYLGGILYNEQFF. The CDR3 nucleotides are TGTGCCAGCAGCTACCTAGGGGGGATCCTCTACAATGAGCAGTTCTTC.

V gene TRBV6-5 combines with J gene TRBJ1-5; D gene uncertain. Germline V gene data show CDR1 as MNHEY and CDR2 as SVGAGI. Trimming shortened V by 6 bases and J by 7 bases, and 19 bases separated the two germline ends. The CDR3 totals 15 residues. CDR3 sequence (DNA): TGTGCCAGCAGCTCAATCTTAGGGTCGGGGCAGCCCCAGCATTTT. Amino acids: CASSSILGSGQPQHF.

About this clonotype: Given a much more abundant clone one base away, this may be a read error. The CDR3 spells CASSLGTMTEAFF. The CDR3 nucleotides read TGTGCCAGCAGCCTCGGGACGATGACTGAAGCTTTCTTT. The chain couples TRBV7-2 to TRBJ1-1, with D possibly TRBD1 on 5 matching bases. Per germline, CDR1 SGHTA and CDR2 FQGNSA. The CDR3 spans 13 residues. Trimming removed 5 bases from V and 5 bases from J, with 12 bases in between.

This clonotype is judged large (0.1 to 1%). The chain carries TRBV7-9 and TRBJ2-5, with a possible D match to TRBD1 (5 bases). This CDR3 has 12 amino acids. The ends were cut back, 5 bases at V and 9 bases at J, with 13 bases in the middle. Germline V CDR1 and CDR2: SEHNR, FQNEAQ (reference sequence). This CDR3 is CASSLVEGAQYF. The CDR3 DNA is TGTGCCAGCAGCCTTGTTGAAGGGGCCCAGTACTTC.

The chain recombines TRBV6-2 or TRBV6-3 with TRBJ1-6; no reliable D call. Germline loops: CDR1 MNHEY, CDR2 SVGEGT. This CDR3 spans 14 amino acids. V was shortened by 5 bases and J by 3 bases, with 8 bases between the two germline ends. CDR3 sequence reads: CASSVVGYNSPLHF. DNA of the CDR3: TGTGCCAGCAGTGTTGTAGGCTATAATTCACCCCTCCACTTT.

This clonotype was found a few times. The V call is TRBV6-1, the J call TRBJ2-7; maybe TRBD2 (6 bases). This CDR3 is 14 amino acids long. V gave up 6 bases and J gave up 3 bases, with 15 bases separating them. Per the germline V gene, CDR1 is MNHNS and CDR2 is SASEGT. The CDR3, as DNA: TGTGCCAGCAGATCGTTGGGCGGGGTCTACGAGCAGTACTTC. This encodes CASRSLGGVYEQYF.

The sample holds a few counts of this clonotype. One end of the junction fails to match germline, which may point to a read error. The V and J genes are TRBV7-2 and TRBJ1-2; D unresolved. In germline, CDR1 is SGHTA, CDR2 FQGNSA. The CDR3 runs to 15 residues. The CDR3 DNA reads TGTGCCAGCAGCTTTTCCCCCCTTGTGGGTTATGACTACACCTTC. Its protein product is CASSFSPLVGYDYTF.

The V gene is TRBV5-1, the J gene TRBJ2-3, with 7 bases matching TRBD2. From germline, CDR1 is SGHRS and CDR2 YFSETQ. The CDR3 is made up of 15 amino acids. The ends lost 4 bases at V and 2 bases at J; junction bases unmatched: 7. CDR3 region: CASSGGGASTDTQYF. DNA of the CDR3: TGCGCCAGCAGCGGGGGGGGTGCCTCCACAGATACGCAGTATTTT.

This clonotype has a handful of counts. This chain links TRBV11-2 with TRBJ1-6; no firm D call. V lost 0 bases and J lost 7, with 10 bases in between. The length of the CDR3 is 15 residues. Per germline, CDR1 SGHAT and CDR2 FQNNGV. The CDR3 sequence is CASSLDRIENSPLHF. CDR3 in DNA: TGTGCCAGCAGCTTAGACAGGATAGAAAATTCACCCCTCCACTTT.

The V call is TRBV5-4, the J call TRBJ2-2; TRBD1 agrees at 9 bases. J lost 7 bases, V lost 3 bases, and 7 bases had no gene match. This CDR3 is 15 amino acids long. Germline CDR1 reads SGHNT; CDR2 reads YYREEE (reference sequence). CDR3 sequence: CASSSQGALNGELFF. CDR3 nucleotides: TGTGCCAGCAGCTCACAGGGGGCGCTTAACGGGGAGCTGTTTTTT.

This clonotype showed up just a few times. Since a much larger clone is just one base distant, this may be a read error. The final CDR3 position lacks the conserved phenylalanine or tryptophan, pointing to a likely read error. The chain has TRBV7-2 and TRBJ1-1; 7 bases are shared with TRBD1. V shed 5 bases and J 3 bases; nucleotides not matched to a gene: 9. Looked up from germline, CDR1 is SGHTA and CDR2 is FQGNSA. There are 15 residues in the CDR3. The CDR3 is CASSPRGGRYTEAFL. The CDR3 coding sequence is TGTGCCAGCAGCCCCAGGGGGGGGCGGTACACTGAAGCTTTCCTT.